This T cell receptor (beta chain) was identified during a study of shared clonotypes between healthy human individuals. Findings and caveats of the study: Blood alone was sampled, and tissue repertoires likely differ. Generally, estimated richness proved larger in naive subsets than it did in memory subsets.

To note about this clone: The antigen remains unidentified.

This CDR3 spans 14 amino acids. V was trimmed by 4 bases and J by 2 bases, leaving 11 bases between them. Germline V gives CDR1 SGHRS, CDR2 YFSETQ. A CD45RA-negative memory subset and a CD45RA+ naive subset were separated from the CD4+ cells. The data were produced by immunoSEQ multiplex PCR, yet TCRdb's version contains in-frame clones alone and is incomplete. The sample yields about 1 million clones, about 77% seen once. The chain recombines TRBV5-1 with TRBJ2-3; D not certain. Sequenced material: memory CD4+ T cells sorted from blood. As for subset: CD45RA-negative fraction. This TCR came from a man younger than 35 in good health. The CDR3, as DNA: TGCGCCAGCAGCCTGCTACAGCTCACAGATACGCAGTATTTT. Its protein product is CASSLLQLTDTQYF. Looking up the rest from reference TRBV5-1 and TRBJ2-3 gives the full variable domain: KAGVTQTPRYLIKTRGQQVTLSCSPISGHRSVSWYQQTPGQGLQFLFEYFSETQRNKGNFPGRFSGRQFSNSRSEMNVSTLELGDSALYLCASSLLQLTDTQYFGPGTRLTVL.